Sequencing of this T cell receptor beta chain was carried out in a study of monozygotic twins with cystic fibrosis. At the level of the study: Around 3 micrograms of fragmented DNA underwent around 15 PCR cycles for library preparation.

Method: immunoSEQ multiplex PCR; TCRdb's copy keeps in-frame clones and lacks some. Of 30,000 or so clones detected, around 66% appear once; the ten largest clones hold 0.75% to 0.85%. From germline, CDR1 is MNHEY and CDR2 SMNVEV (reference sequence). CDR3 length equals 15 residues. V lost 7 bases, J lost 2 bases, and 5 bases stayed unmatched. The material sequenced was blood. The chain combines TRBV27 with TRBJ2-3, with 11 positions matching TRBD2. This sequence originates from a girl aged 10-17 years with cystic fibrosis. CDR3 sequence (DNA): TGTGCCAGCACCCGACTAGCGGGATACACAGATACGCAGTATTTT. As protein: CASTRLAGYTDTQYF.